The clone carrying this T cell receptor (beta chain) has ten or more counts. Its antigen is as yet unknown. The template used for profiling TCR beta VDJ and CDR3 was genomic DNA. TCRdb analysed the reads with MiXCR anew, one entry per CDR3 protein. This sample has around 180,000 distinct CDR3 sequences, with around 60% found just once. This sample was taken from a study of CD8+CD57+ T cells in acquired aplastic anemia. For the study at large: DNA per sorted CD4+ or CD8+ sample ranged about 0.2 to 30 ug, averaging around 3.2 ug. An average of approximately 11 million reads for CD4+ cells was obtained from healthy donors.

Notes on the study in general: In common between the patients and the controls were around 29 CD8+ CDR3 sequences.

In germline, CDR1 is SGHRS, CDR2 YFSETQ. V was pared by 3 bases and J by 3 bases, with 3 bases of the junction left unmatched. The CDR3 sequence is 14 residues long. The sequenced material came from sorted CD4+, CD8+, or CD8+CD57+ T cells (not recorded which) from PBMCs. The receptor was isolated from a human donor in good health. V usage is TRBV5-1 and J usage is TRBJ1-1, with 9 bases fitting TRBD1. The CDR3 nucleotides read TGCGCCAGCAGCTACACAGGGGGCGACACTGAAGCTTTCTTT. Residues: CASSYTGGDTEAFF.